This T cell receptor beta chain was retrieved from a study of blood T cell repertoires in COVID-19. The protocol was immunoSEQ multiplex PCR, while the TCRdb copy is restricted to in-frame clones and leaves out a portion. The sample shows 310,000 or so clones, around nine tenths of them seen only once. Cohort assignment relied on participant-reported clinical history. Germline V gene lookup returns CDR1 MDHEN and CDR2 SYDVKM. Trimming removed 2 bases at V and 6 bases at J, with 17 bases between. The CDR3 has 15 residues. The clonotype comes from a woman aged 35 to 49 who had recovered from COVID-19. Source material: PBMCs or T cells enriched from blood (not recorded which). The chain has TRBV28 and TRBJ2-7, with a weak D call TRBD1 (5 bases). The CDR3 here is CASSLVFQGSIEQYF. CDR3 DNA sequence: TGTGCCAGCAGTTTAGTTTTCCAGGGCTCCATCGAGCAGTACTTC.